These 6 T cell receptor beta chains were all obtained from the same sample, sequenced in a study of brain T cells in children with intractable seizures. Using immunoSEQ multiplex PCR, the repertoire was profiled, and TCRdb retains in-frame clones only, with some absent. Here the sample spans around 80,000 clones, about 90% being singletons. The sample here was peripheral blood, taken at surgery. Every receptor here comes from a girl aged 2-10 years with Rasmussen encephalitis and intractable seizures.

The genes are TRBV7-3 and TRBJ2-7; D might be TRBD1 (5 bases). The CDR3 sequence is 14 residues long. The ends were cut back, 0 bases at V and 6 bases at J, with 12 bases in the middle. Germline assignment: CDR1 SGHTA and CDR2 FQGTGA. CDR3 residues: CASSLTGRAREQYF. Here the CDR3 DNA reads TGTGCCAGCAGCTTAACGGGCAGGGCTCGCGAGCAGTACTTC.

The genes are TRBV7-9 and TRBJ2-1; D gene unclear. CDR1 SEHNR and CDR2 FQNEAQ come from the germline V gene (reference sequence). This CDR3 is built from 14 residues. The V and J ends lost 4 bases and 4 bases respectively, with 11 bases between them. This chain's CDR3 is CASSSGDTYNEQFF. DNA of the CDR3: TGTGCCAGCAGCTCCGGTGACACTTACAATGAGCAGTTCTTC.

The V gene is TRBV12-3 or TRBV12-4, the J gene TRBJ1-2; D remains ambiguous. V was shortened by 3 bases and J by 1 base, with 3 bases between the two germline ends. The CDR3 is 12 amino acids. The DNA for the CDR3 is TGTGCCAGCAGTTTGATTAACTATGGCTACACCTTC. Amino acids: CASSLINYGYTF.

This chain uses TRBV9 with TRBJ2-3, with 7 bases matching TRBD1. Germline assignment: CDR1 SGDLS and CDR2 YYNGEE. V lost 0 bases to trimming and J lost 2 bases; unmatched junction nucleotides: 3. This CDR3 has 15 amino acids. CDR3 nucleotide sequence: TGTGCCAGCAGCGTAGGGGGACAGTACACAGATACGCAGTATTTT. Amino acids: CASSVGGQYTDTQYF.

This clone was recorded only once. The chain links TRBV29-1 to TRBJ1-1; D remains unclear. The CDR3 is 12 amino acids. The germline V and J ends were trimmed by 4 bases and 7 bases, with 13 bases remaining between them. The V gene's germline CDR1 is SQVTM and CDR2 ANQGSEA. The CDR3 DNA reads as TGCAGCGTTGGTCACCCATCTCTTGAAGCTTTCTTT. Encoded protein: CSVGHPSLEAFF.

The CDR3 loop reads CASSPMGGEKLFF. The CDR3 region has the DNA TGTGCCAGCAGCCCCATGGGTGGTGAAAAACTGTTTTTT. J is TRBJ1-4 and V is TRBV7-6; D not resolved. CDR3 length: 13 amino acids. Trimming took off 5 bases at V and 7 bases at J, with 11 bases between the two ends. The germline V gene has CDR1 SGHVS and CDR2 FNYEAQ.